This is a list of T cell receptor beta chains from one sample in a study of shared clonotypes between healthy human individuals. Generated by immunoSEQ multiplex PCR, the TCRdb table keeps only in-frame clones and is missing some. The table shows more than 600,000 clones, with around 90% occurring only once. The sample consisted of naive CD8+ T cells sorted from blood. These receptors all stem from a man younger than 45 in good health. Each CDR3 is given with its conserved first and last residue. The order of the fields is J gene, clone size, V gene, D gene, CDR3 DNA, CDR3 protein. A D gene is named only where the DNA matches it firmly. Expanded clones are given a class, and other clones once, few, many or no size at all.

J: TRBJ2-3; size: .; V: TRBV4-1; D: TRBD2; DNA: TGCGCCAGCAGCCAAGAGGATCGGACTAGCGGGACAAGCACAGATACGCAGTATTTT; CDR3: CASSQEDRTSGTSTDTQYF
J: TRBJ2-3; size: .; V: TRBV4-2; D: TRBD2; DNA: TGTGCCAGCAGCCATCTAGCGGGAGAAATAGATACGCAGTATTTT; CDR3: CASSHLAGEIDTQYF
J: TRBJ2-2; size: .; V: TRBV7-9; D: .; DNA: TGTGCCAGCAGCCCAGACAGGCAGGTTATGACCGGGGAGCTGTTTTTT; CDR3: CASSPDRQVMTGELFF
J: TRBJ2-1; size: once; V: TRBV4-1; D: .; DNA: TGCGCCAGCAGCCGCAGGTGGGCAGAGGTCAGTGAGCAGTTCTTC; CDR3: CASSRRWAEVSEQFF
J: TRBJ2-7; size: .; V: TRBV5-1; D: TRBD2; DNA: TGCGCCAGCAGCGACGGTGGGACTAACCTATGGCAGTACTTC; CDR3: CASSDGGTNLWQYF
J: TRBJ2-1; size: .; V: TRBV29-1; D: TRBD2; DNA: TGCAGCGTTGACTATTACATAGCGGGAGGACAAGAGAACAACAATGAGCAGTTCTTC; CDR3: CSVDYYIAGGQENNNEQFF
J: TRBJ1-4; size: .; V: TRBV28; D: .; DNA: TGTGCCAGCAGCCTACAACAGGACCTTCACAGGGCTCAAGTTTATGAAAAACTGTTTTTT; CDR3: CASSLQQDLHRAQVYEKLFF
J: TRBJ2-7; size: .; V: TRBV14; D: .; DNA: TGTGCCAGCAGCAATGGGGCTTACGAGCAGTACTTC; CDR3: CASSNGAYEQYF
J: TRBJ2-5; size: .; V: TRBV18; D: .; DNA: TGTGCCAGCTCACCAGTACTGCTTGGTTCGACGGAGACCCAGTACTTC; CDR3: CASSPVLLGSTETQYF
J: TRBJ2-4; size: .; V: TRBV4-1; D: .; DNA: TGCGCCAGCAGCCAAGGCCCCACCGGGTCCGCCATTCAGTACTTC; CDR3: CASSQGPTGSAIQYF
J: TRBJ1-1; size: .; V: TRBV2; D: .; DNA: TGTGCCAGCAGACAAGGCACGAACACTGAAGCTTTCTTT; CDR3: CASRQGTNTEAFF
J: TRBJ1-1; size: .; V: TRBV6-1; D: .; DNA: TGTGCCAGCAGTGAAGTATTGGCGTCCTTGGCTTTCTTT; CDR3: CASSEVLASLAFF
J: TRBJ2-2; size: .; V: TRBV2; D: TRBD2; DNA: TGTGCCAGCAGTGCCTCTAGCGGCTTTACCGGGGAGCTGTTTTTT; CDR3: CASSASSGFTGELFF
J: TRBJ2-7; size: .; V: TRBV9; D: TRBD1; DNA: TGTGCCAGCAGCGGGAGGGACAGGGCCTACGAGCAGTACTTC; CDR3: CASSGRDRAYEQYF
J: TRBJ2-5; size: .; V: TRBV7-9; D: TRBD1; DNA: TGTGCCAGCAGCCCTCGGACAGGGGAAAAAAAGACCCAGTACTTC; CDR3: CASSPRTGEKKTQYF
J: TRBJ2-7; size: .; V: TRBV11-1; D: .; DNA: TGTGCCAGCAGCGGAGACACGTACGAGCAGTACTTC; CDR3: CASSGDTYEQYF
J: TRBJ2-4; size: .; V: TRBV6-5; D: TRBD1; DNA: TGTGCCAGCAGTTACTATGGACAGGGGAACAAAAACATTCAGTACTTC; CDR3: CASSYYGQGNKNIQYF
J: TRBJ2-7; size: .; V: TRBV27; D: TRBD2; DNA: TGTGCCAGCAGTACCCACGGACTAGCGGGCCTCTACGAGCAGTACTTC; CDR3: CASSTHGLAGLYEQYF
J: TRBJ2-7; size: .; V: TRBV7-8; D: TRBD2; DNA: TGTGCCAGCAGCTTAGGTACGAGACTAGCGGGATTCGAGCAGTACTTC; CDR3: CASSLGTRLAGFEQYF
J: TRBJ2-7; size: .; V: TRBV29-1; D: .; DNA: TGCAGCGTTGAAGATGGACAGAGCTCCTACGAGCAGTACTTC; CDR3: CSVEDGQSSYEQYF
J: TRBJ2-1; size: .; V: TRBV11-1; D: .; DNA: TGTGCCAGCAGCTTAGGTGGAACCTACAATGAGCAGTTCTTC; CDR3: CASSLGGTYNEQFF
J: TRBJ2-7; size: .; V: TRBV10-2; D: .; DNA: TGCGCCAGCAGTGAGTCTTGGGCAGGCCCTGGCGGACTACCATACGAGCAGTACTTC; CDR3: CASSESWAGPGGLPYEQYF
J: TRBJ2-3; size: .; V: TRBV11-2; D: .; DNA: TGTGCCAGCAGCTTAGTTGTCCAGATCGCAGATACGCAGTATTTT; CDR3: CASSLVVQIADTQYF
J: TRBJ2-7; size: .; V: TRBV9; D: .; DNA: TGTGCCAGCAGCGTAGGGGCGGATTTGAGCTCCTACGAGCAGTACTTC; CDR3: CASSVGADLSSYEQYF
J: TRBJ1-1; size: .; V: TRBV25-1; D: .; DNA: TGTGCCAGCCGGCAGGGGAACACTGAAGCTTTCTTT; CDR3: CASRQGNTEAFF
J: TRBJ2-1; size: .; V: TRBV7-9; D: TRBD1; DNA: TGTGCCAGCAGCCAATTCCGGGACAGGGGACCGATGGATGAGCAGTTCTTC; CDR3: CASSQFRDRGPMDEQFF
J: TRBJ2-5; size: .; V: TRBV11-2; D: TRBD1; DNA: TGTGCCAGCAGCTCCCGGGGACAGTACCAAGAGACCCAGTACTTC; CDR3: CASSSRGQYQETQYF
J: TRBJ1-5; size: few; V: TRBV19; D: TRBD1; DNA: TGTGCCAGTATCGCCGGGACAGCGGGAAATCAGCCCCAGCATTTT; CDR3: CASIAGTAGNQPQHF
J: TRBJ2-7; size: once; V: TRBV30; D: .; DNA: TGTGCCTGGAGTGATACAGCAGGGTCCTACGAGCAGTACTTC; CDR3: CAWSDTAGSYEQYF
J: TRBJ1-1; size: .; V: TRBV5-6; D: TRBD1; DNA: TGTGCCAGCAGCATATGGACAGGGGGGGACACTGAAGCTTTCTTT; CDR3: CASSIWTGGDTEAFF
J: TRBJ2-7; size: .; V: TRBV4-1; D: TRBD1; DNA: TGCGCCAGCAGCCAAGCTTACGGGACAGGAACCTACGAGCAGTACTTC; CDR3: CASSQAYGTGTYEQYF
J: TRBJ1-1; size: .; V: TRBV6-1; D: .; DNA: TGTGCCAGCGAATTATATCGCACTGAAGCTTTCTTT; CDR3: CASELYRTEAFF